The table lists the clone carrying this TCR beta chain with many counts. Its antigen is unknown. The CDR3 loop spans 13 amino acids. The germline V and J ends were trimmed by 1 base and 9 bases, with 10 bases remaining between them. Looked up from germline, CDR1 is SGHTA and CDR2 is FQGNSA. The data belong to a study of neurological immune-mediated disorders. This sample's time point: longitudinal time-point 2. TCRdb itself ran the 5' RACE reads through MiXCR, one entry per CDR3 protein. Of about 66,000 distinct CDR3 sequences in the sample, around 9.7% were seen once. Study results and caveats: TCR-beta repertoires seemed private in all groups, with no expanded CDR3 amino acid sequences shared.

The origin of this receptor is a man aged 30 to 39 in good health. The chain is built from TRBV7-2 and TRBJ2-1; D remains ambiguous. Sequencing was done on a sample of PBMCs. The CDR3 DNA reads TGTGCCAGCAGCTTAGTATATGGTAGTGAGCAGTTCTTC. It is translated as CASSLVYGSEQFF.